This T cell receptor (beta chain) was observed in a study of T cell responses to AZD1222 COVID-19 vaccine. Researchers grouped second doses given at about 4 or about 12 weeks into one pool. General observations from the study: Repertoires were collected only later (after the peak T cell response had occurred).

This table comes from immunoSEQ multiplex PCR, and its TCRdb copy is limited to in-frame clones, with some not included. The sample contains about 180,000 clones, around 88% of which appear only once. In its sample, this clone was seen once. The antigen is unknown. This CDR3 has 17 amino acids. The V segment lost 1 base and the J segment 4 bases; nucleotides outside the gene matches: 10. From germline, CDR1 is LNHDA and CDR2 SQIVND (reference sequence). The specimen comprised peripheral blood, sampled 28 days after the second AZD1222 dose. The sequence was obtained from an adult who received the AZD1222 COVID-19 vaccine. This chain links TRBV19 with TRBJ1-1; 9 bases line up with TRBD1. The CDR3 nucleotides read TGTGCCAGTAGTATAGGGGGACAGGGACTGGCGAGCACTGAAGCTTTCTTT. Amino acids: CASSIGGQGLASTEAFF.